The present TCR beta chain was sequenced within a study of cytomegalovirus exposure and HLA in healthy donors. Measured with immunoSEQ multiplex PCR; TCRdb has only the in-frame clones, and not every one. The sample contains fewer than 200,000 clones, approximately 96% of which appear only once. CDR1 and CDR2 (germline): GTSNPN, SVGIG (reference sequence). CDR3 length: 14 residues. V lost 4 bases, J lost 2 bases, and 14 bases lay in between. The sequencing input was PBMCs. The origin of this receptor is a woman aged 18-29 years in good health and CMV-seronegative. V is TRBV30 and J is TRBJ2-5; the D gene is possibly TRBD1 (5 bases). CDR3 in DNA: TGTGCCTGGAATACAGGACCGAGGCAAGAGACCCAGTACTTC. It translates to CAWNTGPRQETQYF.